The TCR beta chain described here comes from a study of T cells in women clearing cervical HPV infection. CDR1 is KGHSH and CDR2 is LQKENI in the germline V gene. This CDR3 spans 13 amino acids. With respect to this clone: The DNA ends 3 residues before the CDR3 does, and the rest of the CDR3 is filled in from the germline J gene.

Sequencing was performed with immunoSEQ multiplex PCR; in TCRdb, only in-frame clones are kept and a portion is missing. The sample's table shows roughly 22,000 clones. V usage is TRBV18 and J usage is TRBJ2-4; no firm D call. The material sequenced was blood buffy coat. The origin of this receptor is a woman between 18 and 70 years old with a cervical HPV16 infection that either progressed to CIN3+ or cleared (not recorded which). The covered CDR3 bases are TGTGCCAGCTCACAGAACGACAACGACGGT. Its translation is CASSQNDNDG. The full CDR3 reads CASSQNDNDGQYF.